This T cell receptor (beta chain) came from a study of blood T cell repertoires in COVID-19. Libraries were prepared by immunoSEQ multiplex PCR; TCRdb keeps only in-frame clonotypes and omits some of them. The sample has approximately 270,000 clones, more than 85% seen once. The CDR3 runs to 15 residues. V dropped 4 bases and J dropped 1 base, with 8 bases sitting between them. From germline, CDR1 is SGHAT and CDR2 FQNNGV. Sequencing was performed on peripheral blood. The receptor comes from a man aged 25 to 40 with acute or convalescent COVID-19. This chain uses TRBV11-2 with TRBJ2-6, with D maybe TRBD1 (6 bases). This CDR3 reads CASSYGQSGANVLTF. The CDR3, as DNA: TGTGCCAGCAGCTACGGACAGTCTGGGGCCAACGTCCTGACTTTC.